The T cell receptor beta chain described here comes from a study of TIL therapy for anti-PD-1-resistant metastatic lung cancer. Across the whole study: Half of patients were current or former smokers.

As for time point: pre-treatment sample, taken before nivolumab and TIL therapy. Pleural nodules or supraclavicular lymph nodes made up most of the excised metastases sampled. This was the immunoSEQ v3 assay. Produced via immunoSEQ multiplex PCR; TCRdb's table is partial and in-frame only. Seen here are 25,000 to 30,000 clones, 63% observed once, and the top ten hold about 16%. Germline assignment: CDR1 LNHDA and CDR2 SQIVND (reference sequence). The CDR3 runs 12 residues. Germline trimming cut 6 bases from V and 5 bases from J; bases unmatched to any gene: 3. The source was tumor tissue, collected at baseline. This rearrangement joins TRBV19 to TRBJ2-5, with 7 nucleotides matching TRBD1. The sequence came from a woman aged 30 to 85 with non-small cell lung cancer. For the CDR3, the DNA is TGTGCCAGTAGAGGGGGCTGGGAGACCCAGTACTTC. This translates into CASRGGWETQYF.